This TCR beta chain appears in the sequencing data of a study of shared clonotypes between healthy human individuals. General study findings and limits: Sharing across four donors was highest in naive CD4 (approximately 5%) and lowest in memory CD8 (around 0.4%). Generation probabilities were higher for clonotypes shared across all four sorted-subset donors than for unshared ones.

At deep level, the assay was performed. Under the authors' procedure: For the immunoSEQ data, sequences were junction-only without quality scores, so filtering differed. This table comes from immunoSEQ multiplex PCR, and its TCRdb copy is limited to in-frame clones, with some not included. V, J and clone size are taken as reported in that table, and D and trimming were inferred from the DNA itself. Of about 980,000 clones in the sample, 70% to 85% were seen once. CDR3 length: 16 residues. Germline lookup yields CDR1 MNHEY and CDR2 SVGAGI. The ends were cut back, 4 bases at V and 3 bases at J, with 19 bases in the middle. Notes on this clone: Its antigen is undetermined.

Input material: memory CD4+ T cells sorted from blood. The subset was: CD45RA-negative fraction. V gene TRBV6-5 combines with J gene TRBJ2-7, with D possibly called TRBD1 or TRBD2 (5 bases each). The TCR sequence derives from a man aged 18 to 30 in good health. CDR3 loop: CASSFRRDALFYEQYF. The CDR3 DNA follows: TGTGCCAGCAGTTTCCGCCGGGACGCACTCTTCTACGAGCAGTACTTC.